What follows is one T cell receptor (beta chain) and its context. The antigen is undetermined. The data were taken from a study of CD8 T cells in Susac syndrome. The CD8+ and CD4+ T cells were isolated magnetically using a negative isolation approach, whereas the TEMRA cells were enriched by FACS. RNA totalling roughly 0.45 to 1 ug underwent reverse transcription with random hexamers. TCRdb reprocessed the immunoSEQ multiplex PCR reads via MiXCR and lists one record per CDR3 protein. The profile shows nearly 110,000 distinct CDR3 sequences, approximately 94% of them singletons. General study results and limits: The authors acknowledged that the study's TCR sequencing and HLA analysis involved relatively few individuals. The authors found sixteen Susac-specific public clones in total CD8+ repertoires and 4 to 6 in CD8+ TEMRA repertoires.

The sequenced material came from CD8+ T cells from PBMCs. The clonotype comes from a human donor with Susac syndrome.

Here the CDR3 DNA reads TGCAGTGCTCAAGGCAGTGTAGACGAGCAGTACTTC. Protein product: CSAQGSVDEQYF. The V call is TRBV20-1, the J call TRBJ2-7; D call uncertain. V gave up 5 bases and J gave up 5 bases, with 13 bases separating them. This CDR3 is built from 12 residues. Germline CDR1 is DFQATT and CDR2 is SNEGSKA (reference sequence).